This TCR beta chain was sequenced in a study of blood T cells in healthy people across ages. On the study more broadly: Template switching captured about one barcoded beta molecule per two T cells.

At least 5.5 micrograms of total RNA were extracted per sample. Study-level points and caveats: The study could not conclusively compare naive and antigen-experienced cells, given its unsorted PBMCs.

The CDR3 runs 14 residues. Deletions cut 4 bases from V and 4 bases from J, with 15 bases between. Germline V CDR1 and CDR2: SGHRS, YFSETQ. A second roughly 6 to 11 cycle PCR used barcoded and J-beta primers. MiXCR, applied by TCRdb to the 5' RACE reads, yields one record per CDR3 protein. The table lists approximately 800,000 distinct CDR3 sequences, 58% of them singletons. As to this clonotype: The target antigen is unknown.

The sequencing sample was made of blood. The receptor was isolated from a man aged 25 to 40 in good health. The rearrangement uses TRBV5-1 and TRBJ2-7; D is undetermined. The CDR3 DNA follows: TGCGCCAGCAGCCACGGGTCTCTGAGGTACGAGCAGTACTTC. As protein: CASSHGSLRYEQYF.